The 6 T cell receptor beta chains below come from one sample, sequenced in a study of blood T cell repertoires in COVID-19. Measured with immunoSEQ multiplex PCR; TCRdb has only the in-frame clones, and not every one. The sample consists of a few hundred thousand clones, roughly nine tenths of them appearing once. Sequenced input: peripheral blood. All receptors come from a man aged 18 to 29 with active or convalescent COVID-19.

The chain links TRBV7-8 to TRBJ2-3; 10 bases map to TRBD2. Germline V lookup: CDR1 SGHVS, CDR2 FQNEAQ. With 2 bases clipped from V and 5 bases from J, the junction kept 7 bases outside the gene matches. CDR3 size: 16 residues. The CDR3 here is CASSLHERGGRDTQYF. CDR3 coding DNA: TGTGCCAGCAGCTTACACGAGCGGGGGGGACGAGATACGCAGTATTTT.

The genes are TRBV29-1 and TRBJ2-7, with D perhaps matching TRBD2 (5 bases). The CDR3 extends over 13 amino acids. Germline CDR1 SQVTM, CDR2 ANQGSEA. Trimming cost V 7 bases and J 0 bases, with 13 bases left between them. In DNA form, the CDR3 reads TGCAGCGCCGGCCTTGGAGGCTCCTACGAGCAGTACTTC. Encoded protein: CSAGLGGSYEQYF.

The V call is TRBV6-5, the J call TRBJ1-2; 9 bases are a match to TRBD1. The CDR3 spans 13 residues. The germline V gene encodes CDR1 MNHEY and CDR2 SVGAGI. V gave up 8 bases and J gave up 8 bases; unmatched junction bases: 9. The CDR3 spells CASGPQGALGYTF. The CDR3, as DNA: TGTGCCAGCGGACCACAGGGGGCGCTGGGCTACACCTTC.

The rearrangement links TRBV10-1 to TRBJ2-7; the match to TRBD2 covers 8 bases. The CDR3 is 14 residues long. J lost 6 bases, V lost 5 bases, and 9 bases had no gene match. Germline V lookup: CDR1 WNHNN, CDR2 SYGVQD (reference sequence). The CDR3 is CASSQRGPGGEQYF. CDR3 DNA sequence: TGCGCCAGCAGTCAGCGGGGGCCCGGTGGCGAGCAGTACTTC.

The chain links TRBV5-6 to TRBJ1-4; D is unresolved. V was cut by 0 bases and J by 10 bases, with 16 bases left in between. Germline assignment: CDR1 SGHDT and CDR2 YYEEEE. CDR3 length: 15 residues. CDR3 sequence: CASSLEGRERRKLFF. The CDR3 DNA reads as TGTGCCAGCAGCTTGGAAGGGAGAGAGAGAAGAAAACTGTTTTTT.

The gene calls are TRBV6-5 and TRBJ1-2, with TRBD1 matching 8 bases. This CDR3 spans 14 amino acids. J gave up 5 bases and V 6 bases, and 8 bases lay outside the gene matches. Germline-derived CDR1 and CDR2 are MNHEY and SVGAGI. CDR3 region: CASSPGQGKYGYTF. The CDR3 DNA follows: TGTGCCAGCAGCCCAGGACAGGGAAAGTATGGCTACACCTTC.